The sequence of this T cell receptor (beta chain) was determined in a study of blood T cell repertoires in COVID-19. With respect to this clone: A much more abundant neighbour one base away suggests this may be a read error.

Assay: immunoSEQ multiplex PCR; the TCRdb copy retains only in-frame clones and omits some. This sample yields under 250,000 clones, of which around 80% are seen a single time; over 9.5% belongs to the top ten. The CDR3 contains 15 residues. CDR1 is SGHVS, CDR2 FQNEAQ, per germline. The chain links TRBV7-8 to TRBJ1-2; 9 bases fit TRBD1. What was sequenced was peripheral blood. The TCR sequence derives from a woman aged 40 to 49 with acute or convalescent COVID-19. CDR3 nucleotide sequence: TGTGCCAGCAGCTCAGGGACAGGGCTCTACTATGACTACACCTTC. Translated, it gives CASSSGTGLYYDYTF.